The rows below give T cell receptor beta chains drawn from one sample of a study of T-cell reconstitution after alpha-beta-depleted transplantation in children. TCRdb re-called the PCR reads with MiXCR, one entry per CDR3 protein. The profile shows a few hundred thousand distinct CDR3 sequences, about a tenth of them singletons. The sample here was PBMCs from the stem cell graft donor, taken from the stem cell graft. The receptors were sampled from a human donor who donated a stem cell graft to a child with acute lymphoblastic leukemia. CDR3s include the opening cysteine and the closing phenylalanine or tryptophan. Each record gives: J gene, V gene, D gene, clone size, CDR3 DNA, CDR3 protein. A D gene is named only where the DNA matches it firmly. Size values are once, few and many counts, or a class for expanded clones, and some rows have none.

J gene: TRBJ2-7; V gene: TRBV4-3; D gene: -; clone size: many; CDR3 DNA: TGCGCCAGCAGCCAAGGGATGGGGGAGCAGTACTTC; CDR3 protein: CASSQGMGEQYF
J gene: TRBJ2-7; V gene: TRBV7-9; D gene: -; clone size: -; CDR3 DNA: TGTGCCAGCAGCTTGGCCTCTCAACGGGACGAGCAGTACTTC; CDR3 protein: CASSLASQRDEQYF
J gene: TRBJ2-7; V gene: TRBV20-1; D gene: TRBD2; clone size: -; CDR3 DNA: TGCAGTGCTAAAAATCCTAACGGGGGGACTTCCGGGGAGCAGTACTTC; CDR3 protein: CSAKNPNGGTSGEQYF
J gene: TRBJ1-5; V gene: TRBV20-1; D gene: TRBD1; clone size: -; CDR3 DNA: TGCAGTGCCCGTTTGGGGACAGGGGGCGGTATCTGGCGTGTCGGTCAGCCCCAGCATTTT; CDR3 protein: CSARLGTGGGIWRVGQPQHF
J gene: TRBJ2-7; V gene: TRBV2; D gene: -; clone size: few; CDR3 DNA: TGTGCCAGCAAAACATCCTACGAGCAGTACTTC; CDR3 protein: CASKTSYEQYF
J gene: TRBJ2-2; V gene: TRBV19; D gene: -; clone size: -; CDR3 DNA: TGTGCCAGCAGTTTAGGGGCAGGGGACACCGGGGAGCTGTTTTTT; CDR3 protein: CASSLGAGDTGELFF
J gene: TRBJ2-7; V gene: TRBV27; D gene: -; clone size: -; CDR3 DNA: TGTGCCAGCAGCGGTGGTATTCGCCTTTACGAGCAGTACTTC; CDR3 protein: CASSGGIRLYEQYF
J gene: TRBJ2-6; V gene: TRBV11-2; D gene: -; clone size: few; CDR3 DNA: TGTGCCAGCAGAGAGGCCCGAGGCTCTGGGGCCAACGTCCTGACTTTC; CDR3 protein: CASREARGSGANVLTF
J gene: TRBJ2-1; V gene: TRBV12-3/TRBV12-4; D gene: TRBD1; clone size: few; CDR3 DNA: TGTGCCAGCAGCATAGACAGGGGCTCCTACAATGAGCAGTTCTTC; CDR3 protein: CASSIDRGSYNEQFF
J gene: TRBJ2-7; V gene: TRBV7-9; D gene: -; clone size: -; CDR3 DNA: TGTGCCAGCACCGAAAAGAACGGGGGAGGGCAGTACTTC; CDR3 protein: CASTEKNGGGQYF
J gene: TRBJ2-2; V gene: TRBV7-2; D gene: -; clone size: few; CDR3 DNA: TGTGCCAGCAGCTTATGGGCAGGGAACACCGGGGAGCTGTTTTTT; CDR3 protein: CASSLWAGNTGELFF
J gene: TRBJ2-7; V gene: TRBV6-1; D gene: -; clone size: few; CDR3 DNA: TGTGCCAGCAGCGGGCCCGGGGTCTTAACCCTCTACGAGCAGTACTTC; CDR3 protein: CASSGPGVLTLYEQYF
J gene: TRBJ1-1; V gene: TRBV29-1; D gene: -; clone size: few; CDR3 DNA: TGCAGCGTCTCAGCGAACACTGAAGCTTTCTTT; CDR3 protein: CSVSANTEAFF
J gene: TRBJ2-2; V gene: TRBV6-1; D gene: TRBD2; clone size: few; CDR3 DNA: TGTGCCACCTCGGGACTAGCGGAACACACCGGGGAGCTGTTTTTT; CDR3 protein: CATSGLAEHTGELFF
J gene: TRBJ2-5; V gene: TRBV12-3/TRBV12-4; D gene: TRBD1; clone size: few; CDR3 DNA: TGTGCCAGCAGTACAACGACAGGGGGCGTAGAGACCCAGTACTTC; CDR3 protein: CASSTTTGGVETQYF
J gene: TRBJ2-1; V gene: TRBV20-1; D gene: TRBD2; clone size: few; CDR3 DNA: TGCAGTGCTAGATCGGGACTAGCGGGGGCTTCCTACAATGAGCAGTTCTTC; CDR3 protein: CSARSGLAGASYNEQFF
J gene: TRBJ2-7; V gene: TRBV20-1; D gene: -; clone size: few; CDR3 DNA: TGCAGTGCGCGGACGCTCCACGGGGAAGAGCAGTACTTC; CDR3 protein: CSARTLHGEEQYF
J gene: TRBJ2-1; V gene: TRBV27; D gene: -; clone size: few; CDR3 DNA: TGTGCCAGCAGTTCAGGTGTCGGATCTAATGAGCAGTTCTTC; CDR3 protein: CASSSGVGSNEQFF
J gene: TRBJ1-5; V gene: TRBV6-2/TRBV6-3; D gene: -; clone size: few; CDR3 DNA: TGTGCCAGCAGCTCGGGACCATATCAGCCCCAGCATTTT; CDR3 protein: CASSSGPYQPQHF
J gene: TRBJ1-1; V gene: TRBV28; D gene: -; clone size: many; CDR3 DNA: TGTGCCAGCAGTTTGACAGGAACGTTGAACACTGAAGCTTTCTTT; CDR3 protein: CASSLTGTLNTEAFF
J gene: TRBJ1-1; V gene: TRBV29-1; D gene: -; clone size: -; CDR3 DNA: TGCAGCGTTGAAGGGGGCGTAGCTTTCTTT; CDR3 protein: CSVEGGVAFF
J gene: TRBJ2-7; V gene: TRBV5-4; D gene: -; clone size: few; CDR3 DNA: TGTGCCAGCAGCTTGGCCGTAGGGGCATTCGAGCAGTACTTC; CDR3 protein: CASSLAVGAFEQYF
J gene: TRBJ2-5; V gene: TRBV3-1; D gene: TRBD2; clone size: -; CDR3 DNA: TGTGCCAGCACACCGCCCAGGGCTAGCGGGAGGAGGCGGGAGACCCAGTACTTC; CDR3 protein: CASTPPRASGRRRETQYF
J gene: TRBJ2-3; V gene: TRBV30; D gene: -; clone size: few; CDR3 DNA: TGTGCCTCCCAGGGAGACAGCACAGATACGCAGTATTTT; CDR3 protein: CASQGDSTDTQYF
J gene: TRBJ2-7; V gene: TRBV27; D gene: -; clone size: -; CDR3 DNA: TGTGCCAGCAGGTTATCCCCCTACGAGCAGTACTTC; CDR3 protein: CASRLSPYEQYF
J gene: TRBJ1-1; V gene: TRBV12-3/TRBV12-4; D gene: -; clone size: -; CDR3 DNA: TGTGCCAGCACCCTCGGAGGCGCCCTTCGGACTGAAGCTTTCTTT; CDR3 protein: CASTLGGALRTEAFF
J gene: TRBJ2-2; V gene: TRBV24-1; D gene: -; clone size: few; CDR3 DNA: TGTGCCACCGGTAGACCGGGACTTTCGAACACCGGGGAGCTGTTTTTT; CDR3 protein: CATGRPGLSNTGELFF
J gene: TRBJ2-7; V gene: TRBV12-3/TRBV12-4; D gene: TRBD2; clone size: -; CDR3 DNA: TGTGCCAGCAGTTTACTAGCGGGAGCCGAGCAGTACTTC; CDR3 protein: CASSLLAGAEQYF
J gene: TRBJ2-7; V gene: TRBV7-6; D gene: TRBD2; clone size: many; CDR3 DNA: TGTGCCAGCAGCAAGGGGACTAGCGGACAATTCTACGAGCAGTACTTC; CDR3 protein: CASSKGTSGQFYEQYF
J gene: TRBJ2-3; V gene: TRBV20-1; D gene: -; clone size: many; CDR3 DNA: TGCAGTGCTGTGCAACCGGGCACAGATACGCAGTATTTT; CDR3 protein: CSAVQPGTDTQYF
J gene: TRBJ2-7; V gene: TRBV3-1; D gene: -; clone size: few; CDR3 DNA: TGTGCCAGCAGCCAAGACGCCGGGACACAGTCCTACGAGCAGTACTTC; CDR3 protein: CASSQDAGTQSYEQYF
J gene: TRBJ2-1; V gene: TRBV27; D gene: -; clone size: -; CDR3 DNA: TGTGCCAGCAGCCAAGGGGTTGGCGTTTGGTCTGAGCAGTTCTTC; CDR3 protein: CASSQGVGVWSEQFF
J gene: TRBJ2-7; V gene: TRBV6-5; D gene: TRBD2; clone size: few; CDR3 DNA: TGTGCCAGCAGGCGGGCTAGCGGGAGCCTAGACGAGCAGTACTTC; CDR3 protein: CASRRASGSLDEQYF
J gene: TRBJ1-5; V gene: TRBV15; D gene: -; clone size: few; CDR3 DNA: TGTGCCACCAGCAGAAGATCAGGGGGCAATCAGCCCCAGCATTTT; CDR3 protein: CATSRRSGGNQPQHF
J gene: TRBJ2-6; V gene: TRBV12-3/TRBV12-4; D gene: -; clone size: few; CDR3 DNA: TGTGCCAGCAGTTTACGCCTAGGACGGCGCCACTATCACTCTGGGGCCAACGTCCTGACTTTC; CDR3 protein: CASSLRLGRRHYHSGANVLTF
J gene: TRBJ2-1; V gene: TRBV9; D gene: -; clone size: -; CDR3 DNA: TGTGCCAGCAGCGAGTGGGGCGCGGAGTCGCACAATGAGCAGTTCTTC; CDR3 protein: CASSEWGAESHNEQFF
J gene: TRBJ2-7; V gene: TRBV7-2; D gene: -; clone size: many; CDR3 DNA: TGTGCCAGCAGCAAAGAGGGCTACGAGCAGTACTTC; CDR3 protein: CASSKEGYEQYF
J gene: TRBJ2-6; V gene: TRBV7-6; D gene: -; clone size: -; CDR3 DNA: TGTGCCAGCAGCCCCCCCAGCGATGGATCTGGGGCCAACGTCCTGACTTTC; CDR3 protein: CASSPPSDGSGANVLTF
J gene: TRBJ2-5; V gene: TRBV24-1; D gene: TRBD2; clone size: many; CDR3 DNA: TGTGCCACCAGTGATTCCAGCGGGAGGGCCGGAGAGACCCAGTACTTC; CDR3 protein: CATSDSSGRAGETQYF
J gene: TRBJ2-1; V gene: TRBV6-5; D gene: TRBD2; clone size: few; CDR3 DNA: TGTGCCAGCAGTCACGGGACTAACAGTGGCTATGAGCAGTTCTTC; CDR3 protein: CASSHGTNSGYEQFF
J gene: TRBJ2-7; V gene: TRBV4-1; D gene: TRBD1; clone size: once; CDR3 DNA: TGCGCCAGCAGTAAACTCGACAGGGCATCCTACGAGCGGTACTTC; CDR3 protein: CASSKLDRASYERYF
J gene: TRBJ2-5; V gene: TRBV4-2; D gene: -; clone size: -; CDR3 DNA: TGTGCCAGCAGCCAAGGTCCAGGGGTCGAAGAGACCCAGTACTTC; CDR3 protein: CASSQGPGVEETQYF
J gene: TRBJ1-1; V gene: TRBV28; D gene: -; clone size: many; CDR3 DNA: TGTGCCAGCAGTTTCGCCGGGGTCGCTGAAGCTTTCTTT; CDR3 protein: CASSFAGVAEAFF
J gene: TRBJ2-3; V gene: TRBV5-1; D gene: TRBD1; clone size: few; CDR3 DNA: TGCGCCAGCAGCTCCGGGACAGGGGAGGCAGATACGCAGTATTTT; CDR3 protein: CASSSGTGEADTQYF
J gene: TRBJ2-1; V gene: TRBV11-1; D gene: TRBD2; clone size: -; CDR3 DNA: TGTGCCAGCAGCTTAGCTGAGGGACTAGTAAATAGCTCCTACAATGAGCAGTTCTTC; CDR3 protein: CASSLAEGLVNSSYNEQFF
J gene: TRBJ2-2; V gene: TRBV10-3; D gene: -; clone size: -; CDR3 DNA: TGTGCCATCTCGGTCCCCGGGAGCGGGGAGCTGTTTTTT; CDR3 protein: CAISVPGSGELFF
J gene: TRBJ1-5; V gene: TRBV19; D gene: -; clone size: few; CDR3 DNA: TGTGCCAGTAGTTTTTACAGGAGGGGGGCGCGACAGCCCCAGCATTTT; CDR3 protein: CASSFYRRGARQPQHF
J gene: TRBJ2-7; V gene: TRBV4-1; D gene: -; clone size: many; CDR3 DNA: TGCGCCAGCAGCCAAGGTTTAGCAGTTACCTACGAGCAGTACTTC; CDR3 protein: CASSQGLAVTYEQYF
J gene: TRBJ1-6; V gene: TRBV28; D gene: -; clone size: -; CDR3 DNA: TGTGCCAGCGGTACAGGGTCCAATTCACCCCTCCACTTT; CDR3 protein: CASGTGSNSPLHF
J gene: TRBJ2-1; V gene: TRBV5-1; D gene: -; clone size: many; CDR3 DNA: TGCGCCAGCAGTTACGCCAATGAGCAGTTCTTC; CDR3 protein: CASSYANEQFF
J gene: TRBJ2-7; V gene: TRBV5-1; D gene: TRBD1; clone size: many; CDR3 DNA: TGCGCCAGCAGCTTGGCCGGGGACAGGGGAGGCGAGCAGTACTTC; CDR3 protein: CASSLAGDRGGEQYF
J gene: TRBJ2-2; V gene: TRBV12-3/TRBV12-4; D gene: -; clone size: -; CDR3 DNA: TGTGCCAGCAGTTTCCAGGCAGGGGCGAACACCGGGGAGCTGTTTTTT; CDR3 protein: CASSFQAGANTGELFF
J gene: TRBJ2-7; V gene: TRBV21-1; D gene: -; clone size: many; CDR3 DNA: TGTGCCAGCAAGAGGACAAGTTCCTACGAGCAGTACTTC; CDR3 protein: CASKRTSSYEQYF
J gene: TRBJ2-1; V gene: TRBV12-3/TRBV12-4; D gene: TRBD2; clone size: few; CDR3 DNA: TGTGCCAGCAGTTTAGCGCGGGGGGGGCCCCACAATGAGCAGTTCTTC; CDR3 protein: CASSLARGGPHNEQFF